The next 6 T cell receptor beta chains were all read from a single sample in a study of spatial heterogeneity in lung cancer. The time point: blood at routine non-recurrence follow-up after resection. TCRdb ran MiXCR on the 5' RACE reads and lists one entry per CDR3 protein. The sample holds some 46,000 distinct CDR3 sequences, about 11% seen once. The material sequenced was PBMCs, taken at follow-up. Every receptor here comes from a male donor with early-stage non-small cell lung cancer.

A few counts support this clonotype. The rearrangement links TRBV29-1 to TRBJ2-3; 9 bases fit TRBD2. CDR1 is SQVTM, CDR2 ANQGSEA, per germline. The length of the CDR3 is 14 residues. After removal of 3 bases from V and 4 bases from J, the junction contained 5 bases not matched to a gene. The CDR3 loop reads CSVEWLAGPDTQYF. CDR3 in DNA: TGCAGCGTTGAGTGGCTAGCGGGGCCAGATACGCAGTATTTT.

This clonotype was observed many times. The chain is built from TRBV7-2 and TRBJ1-1, with no clear D. Germline CDR1 SGHTA, CDR2 FQGNSA. V was clipped by 6 bases and J by 0 bases, with 8 bases between them. This CDR3 is 13 amino acids long. The CDR3 loop is CASSDGMNTEAFF. The DNA of the CDR3 is TGTGCCAGCAGTGACGGCATGAACACTGAAGCTTTCTTT.

This clonotype has at least ten counts. The V gene is TRBV7-9, the J gene TRBJ2-5; 9 nucleotides line up with TRBD2. The CDR3 totals 16 residues. Per germline, CDR1 SEHNR and CDR2 FQNEAQ (reference sequence). Trimming removed 5 bases from V and 4 bases from J; junction bases left unmatched: 11. This CDR3 is CASSQSGLAGLETQYF. The CDR3 nucleotides read TGTGCCAGCAGCCAGTCGGGACTAGCCGGCCTAGAGACCCAGTACTTC.

V usage is TRBV7-3 and J usage is TRBJ2-1, with 8 bases aligning to TRBD2. The CDR3 sequence is 13 residues long. Looked up from germline, CDR1 is SGHTA and CDR2 is FQGTGA. With 5 bases clipped from V and 5 bases from J, the junction kept 2 bases outside the gene matches. The CDR3 sequence: CASSKTSDNEQFF. The CDR3 DNA follows: TGTGCCAGCAGCAAGACTAGCGACAATGAGCAGTTCTTC.

This chain joins TRBV7-2 and TRBJ2-7, with 8 bases fitting TRBD1. CDR3 size: 15 residues. The germline V gene has CDR1 SGHTA and CDR2 FQGNSA. J gave up 2 bases and V 5 bases, and 8 bases lay outside the gene matches. DNA of the CDR3: TGTGCCAGCAGCCTAACAGGGGGTATTACCTACGAGCAGTACTTC. It encodes CASSLTGGITYEQYF.

The chain joins TRBV7-2 to TRBJ1-5, with D uncertain. V lost 4 bases and J 4 bases, leaving 23 bases between the germline ends. Germline values: CDR1 SGHTA, CDR2 FQGNSA. The CDR3 is 18 amino acids. CDR3 nucleotides: TGTGCCAGCAGCTCTGGTTTAACCCATCAGGCGACGAATCAGCCCCAGCATTTT. Translation gives CASSSGLTHQATNQPQHF.